The TCR beta chain described here comes from a study of CD8 T cells in ankylosing spondylitis. Quantitative 5'-RACE was performed with molecular barcodes, and it yielded the TCR beta libraries. Each CDR3 protein gets one entry after TCRdb re-called the 5' RACE reads with MiXCR. The sample lists around 25,000 distinct CDR3 sequences; 10% to 15% were seen once. There are many counts of this clonotype. Looked up from germline, CDR1 is DFQATT and CDR2 is SNEGSKA (reference sequence). J was trimmed by 5 bases and V by 8 bases; bases with no gene match: 10. CDR3 length: 13 residues. Sequenced input: blood. This receptor was obtained from a male donor with ankylosing spondylitis or in good health (not recorded which). The chain carries TRBV20-1 and TRBJ2-3, with 7 bases identical to TRBD2. The CDR3: CSSEGGSEDTQYF. As DNA, the CDR3 is TGCAGTTCGGAGGGCGGGAGTGAAGATACGCAGTATTTT.